Following are 25 T cell receptor beta chains from one sample sequenced in a study of resident and recirculating memory T cells in vitiligo. Some clones are missing from TCRdb's copy, which holds only in-frame ones; the method was immunoSEQ multiplex PCR. The sample shows roughly 80,000 clones, 90% to 95% of them seen only once. The sample consisted of blood. Source of these receptors: a male donor with vitiligo.

The rearrangement uses TRBV28 and TRBJ2-7, with TRBD1 as a possible D gene (6 bases). The CDR3 covers 15 residues. Germline CDR1 MDHEN, CDR2 SYDVKM. V was pared by 5 bases and J by 5 bases, with 19 bases between. CDR3 amino acids: CASSTWTAAVHEQYF. The CDR3 DNA follows: TGTGCCAGCAGTACTTGGACAGCGGCGGTCCACGAGCAGTACTTC.

The rearrangement uses TRBV7-9 and TRBJ1-1, with D unresolved. Germline V gene lookup returns CDR1 SEHNR and CDR2 FQNEAQ (reference sequence). This CDR3 spans 15 amino acids. V was trimmed by 5 bases and J by 4 bases, leaving 17 bases between them. The CDR3 reads CASSPPEGAGTEAFF. In nucleotides, the CDR3 is TGTGCCAGCAGCCCCCCCGAGGGCGCGGGCACTGAAGCTTTCTTT.

V gene TRBV28 combines with J gene TRBJ1-3, with D perhaps matching TRBD1 (5 bases). There are 16 residues in the CDR3. V was pared by 1 base and J by 0 bases, with 10 bases between. Germline V gene sequence: CDR1 MDHEN, CDR2 SYDVKM. The CDR3 nucleotides read TGTGCCAGCAGTTTATCGCAGGGAGGCTCTGGAAACACCATATATTTT. As protein: CASSLSQGGSGNTIYF. The full variable domain, with the rest looked up from reference TRBV28 and TRBJ1-3, is DVKVTQSSRYLVKRTGEKVFLECVQDMDHENMFWYRQDPGLGLRLIYFSYDVKMKEKGDIPEGYSVSREKKERFSLILESASTNQTSMYLCASSLSQGGSGNTIYFGEGSWLTVV.

This clone has only one observation. V is TRBV5-1 and J is TRBJ2-7; 7 nucleotides agree with TRBD2. Trimming removed 1 base from V and 4 bases from J; junction bases left unmatched: 17. CDR1 is SGHRS and CDR2 is YFSETQ in the germline V gene. The CDR3 runs to 18 residues. The CDR3 sequence: CASSLPLVRGRVGYEQYF. DNA of the CDR3: TGCGCCAGCAGCTTGCCCCTTGTCCGGGGGAGGGTGGGATACGAGCAGTACTTC.

This rearrangement joins TRBV19 to TRBJ2-3, with 7 bases that match TRBD1. This CDR3 is 15 amino acids long. Losses at the gene ends were 3 bases for V and 1 base for J; bases not matched to a gene: 4. Germline CDR1 reads LNHDA; CDR2 reads SQIVND (reference sequence). In DNA form, the CDR3 reads TGTGCCAGTAGTATTTTCGGGACAGGCACAGATACGCAGTATTTT. Protein: CASSIFGTGTDTQYF.

The chain is built from TRBV6-1 and TRBJ1-4; the D is unclear. CDR1 and CDR2 (germline): MNHNS, SASEGT. This CDR3 region has 12 residues. Trimming removed 7 bases from V and 0 bases from J, with 3 bases in between. The CDR3 loop is CASKPTNEKLFF. The CDR3 DNA is TGTGCCAGCAAGCCAACTAATGAAAAACTGTTTTTT.

This clone showed up just once. The CDR3 spells CASSQSAAGPHTYEQYF. The CDR3 nucleotides are TGCGCCAGCAGCCAGTCTGCTGCGGGGCCACACACCTACGAGCAGTACTTC. This chain links TRBV4-1 with TRBJ2-7; possibly TRBD2 for D (6 bases). The CDR3 length is 17 residues. CDR1 is MGHRA, CDR2 YSYEKL, per germline. Between the trimmed V and J ends, which lost 3 bases and 2 bases, there was a span of 20 bases.

The rearrangement joins TRBV29-1 to TRBJ2-5, with a tentative D call TRBD2 (6 bases). Deletions cut 6 bases from V and 4 bases from J, with 12 bases between. This CDR3 comprises 12 residues. CDR1 is SQVTM and CDR2 is ANQGSEA in the germline V gene. This chain's CDR3 is CSVKRRGETQYF. In DNA, the CDR3 is TGCAGCGTAAAGCGGAGGGGAGAGACCCAGTACTTC.

The rearrangement joins TRBV7-8 to TRBJ2-7; TRBD2 might be the D (6 bases). Trimming removed 2 bases at V and 0 bases at J, with 11 bases between. The CDR3 totals 15 residues. From germline, CDR1 is SGHVS and CDR2 FQNEAQ. This chain's CDR3 is CASSLPSVFSYEQYF. The CDR3 DNA follows: TGTGCCAGCAGCTTACCTAGCGTATTCTCCTACGAGCAGTACTTC.

The chain combines TRBV28 with TRBJ2-6; D gene ambiguous. Per the germline V gene, CDR1 is MDHEN and CDR2 is SYDVKM. Trimming shortened V by 5 bases and J by 0 bases, and 11 bases separated the two germline ends. The CDR3 is made up of 16 amino acids. The CDR3 DNA reads TGTGCCAGCAGTGTCGGTGAACCCTCTGGGGCCAACGTCCTGACTTTC. The encoded protein is CASSVGEPSGANVLTF.

The CDR3 sequence: CASSYSGTDDEQYF. The CDR3 DNA is TGTGCCAGCAGCTATAGCGGGACCGATGACGAGCAGTACTTC. The V and J genes are TRBV9 and TRBJ2-7; 8 nucleotides match TRBD2. V lost 4 bases to trimming and J lost 5 bases; unmatched junction nucleotides: 8. The germline V gene encodes CDR1 SGDLS and CDR2 YYNGEE. The CDR3 length is 14 residues.

The V and J genes are TRBV6-5 and TRBJ2-5; D is possibly TRBD2 (6 bases). Germline loops: CDR1 MNHEY, CDR2 SVGAGI. The CDR3 covers 14 residues. V gave up 6 bases and J gave up 2 bases, with 13 bases separating them. The CDR3 loop reads CASSPGGGQETQYF. As DNA, the CDR3 is TGTGCCAGCAGCCCGGGTGGGGGGCAAGAGACCCAGTACTTC.

In its sample, this clone was seen once. The chain uses TRBV6-1 and TRBJ2-7; D is perhaps TRBD1 (6 bases). The V end lost 7 bases, the J end lost 7 bases, and 23 bases lay between the germline ends. The germline gives CDR1 MNHNS, CDR2 SASEGT. CDR3 length equals 15 residues. CDR3 DNA sequence: TGTGCCAGCACCTCAAGACAGGACGGATCGGGTGAGCAGTACTTC. Amino acids: CASTSRQDGSGEQYF.

This rearrangement joins TRBV9 to TRBJ2-5; 7 bases match TRBD1. The CDR3 is 15 residues long. Germline V lookup: CDR1 SGDLS, CDR2 YYNGEE. V gave up 1 base and J gave up 4 bases; unmatched junction bases: 7. The CDR3 spells CASSVREGAGETQYF. CDR3 bases: TGTGCCAGCAGCGTACGTGAGGGGGCAGGAGAGACCCAGTACTTC.

The rearrangement links TRBV7-9 to TRBJ2-3; 7 bases agree with TRBD2. The CDR3 sequence is 15 residues long. CDR1 and CDR2 (germline): SEHNR, FQNEAQ (reference sequence). V gave up 3 bases and J gave up 6 bases; unmatched junction bases: 9. Here the CDR3 reads CASSFFGGGVDTQYF. CDR3 coding DNA: TGTGCCAGCAGCTTTTTCGGGGGAGGGGTGGATACGCAGTATTTT.

A single count supports this clone. Other DNA sequences from this sample encode an identical CDR3 as well. The gene calls are TRBV9 and TRBJ2-7; D gene ambiguous. Germline CDR1 reads SGDLS; CDR2 reads YYNGEE. The CDR3 consists of 14 residues. Trimming cost V 2 bases and J 0 bases, with 9 bases left between them. The CDR3 nucleotides are TGTGCCAGCAGCGTCGACGGCGGCTCCTACGAGCAGTACTTC. Protein product: CASSVDGGSYEQYF.

This clone is a singleton in its sample. This chain connects TRBV4-1 to TRBJ2-7, with TRBD1 identical over 10 bases. The germline CDR1 and CDR2 sequences are MGHRA and YSYEKL. V lost 1 base and J lost 4; bases outside the gene matches: 4. CDR3 length equals 15 residues. The DNA of the CDR3 is TGCGCCAGCAGCCAAGCCGGGACAGGGGCTTACGAGCAGTACTTC. Its protein is CASSQAGTGAYEQYF.

The chain carries TRBV28 and TRBJ2-2; TRBD1 is a possible D gene (5 bases). V lost 6 bases, J lost 1 base, and 21 bases lay in between. Germline CDR1 is MDHEN and CDR2 is SYDVKM. The CDR3 covers 18 residues. The CDR3 DNA sequence: TGTGCCAGCAGGGTATTTTACCGGAGAAGGGGGAACACCGGGGAGCTGTTTTTT. Its protein product is CASRVFYRRRGNTGELFF.

This chain uses TRBV28 with TRBJ2-3; D gene unclear. This CDR3 is 13 amino acids long. CDR1 and CDR2 (germline): MDHEN, SYDVKM. The germline V and J ends were trimmed by 8 bases and 0 bases, with 9 bases remaining between them. The CDR3 region is CASLNSSTDTQYF. The CDR3 DNA follows: TGTGCCAGCCTTAACAGTAGCACAGATACGCAGTATTTT.

The V and J genes are TRBV28 and TRBJ2-7; D possibly corresponds to TRBD1 (5 bases). Trimming stripped 4 bases from V and 2 bases from J, with 18 bases between. The CDR3 totals 16 residues. Germline-derived CDR1 and CDR2 are MDHEN and SYDVKM. Here the CDR3 reads CASSSLRQILTYEQYF. CDR3 sequence (DNA): TGTGCCAGCAGTTCCCTGAGACAGATCTTAACCTACGAGCAGTACTTC.

This clone was observed once. The chain links TRBV19 to TRBJ2-1; 9 bases are shared with TRBD1. Trimming at V came to 1 base and at J to 6 bases, leaving 4 bases not matched to a gene. The CDR3 totals 15 residues. Germline CDR1 and CDR2: LNHDA and SQIVND (reference sequence). The CDR3 spells CASSIGDRVFNEQFF. In nucleotides, the CDR3 is TGTGCCAGTAGTATAGGGGACAGGGTGTTCAATGAGCAGTTCTTC.

This clone was counted between two and nine times. This chain joins TRBV5-8 and TRBJ2-1; no reliable D call. The V gene's germline CDR1 is SGHTS and CDR2 YDEGEE. This CDR3 has 15 residues. Trimming cost V 4 bases and J 3 bases, with 14 bases left between them. The CDR3 reads CASSREYFGYNEQFF. CDR3 in DNA: TGTGCCAGCAGCCGAGAGTATTTCGGCTACAATGAGCAGTTCTTC.

The CDR3, as DNA: TGTGCCAGCAGTGAATGGGGCGGGAAAACAGATACGCAGTATTTT. Its protein is CASSEWGGKTDTQYF. The V call is TRBV6-1, the J call TRBJ2-3; D is perhaps TRBD2 (6 bases). The V gene's germline CDR1 is MNHNS and CDR2 SASEGT. The CDR3 runs 15 residues. Between the trimmed V and J ends, which lost 2 bases and 3 bases, there was a span of 12 bases.

The rearrangement joins TRBV13 to TRBJ1-1; the D is unclear. CDR1 is PRHDT, CDR2 FYEKMQ, per germline (reference sequence). The CDR3 totals 15 residues. V was pared by 3 bases and J by 0 bases, with 11 bases between. CDR3: CASSFRGQLNTEAFF. The CDR3 DNA reads as TGTGCCAGCAGCTTTCGAGGGCAGTTGAACACTGAAGCTTTCTTT.

Notes on this clone: Mismatch with germline at one junction end may stem from a read error. The genes are TRBV11-2 and TRBJ1-1; possible D gene TRBD1, 6 bases. CDR1 and CDR2 from the germline V gene are SGHAT and FQNNGV. The CDR3 runs to 16 residues. Here the CDR3 reads CASSVLGGMGNAEAFF. CDR3 bases: TGTGCCAGCAGCGTCTTAGGGGGAATGGGGAACGCTGAAGCTTTCTTT.